This TCR beta chain was found in a study of regulatory T cells in long-lasting Graves disease. As for time point: newly diagnosed GD, antithyroid drugs for less than 3 months. With RNA extracted from PBMCs as input, the TCR library was made. American Thyroid Association guidelines defined Graves' disease diagnosis. V trimming: 0 bases; J trimming: 10 bases; junction bases outside the gene matches: 9. Germline V gives CDR1 SGHTA, CDR2 FQGTGA. There are 16 residues in the CDR3. Of note for this clonotype: Its antigen is currently unknown.

The TCR beta library used iRepertoire HTBI primers with Arm-PCR amplification of CDR3. TCRdb analysed the multiplex PCR reads with MiXCR anew, one entry per CDR3 protein. This table holds around 470,000 distinct CDR3 sequences, 14% found once. General study findings and limits: The study found TRBV28, TRBJ1-2 and TRBJ2-5 favored in persistent disease.

The same specimen was also included in a second study, on T cells in Graves' hyperthyroidism and ophthalmopathy. According to that study: Most clonotypes expanded in the thyroid (above 0.001) were also present in blood.

The chain couples TRBV7-3 to TRBJ2-1, with 10 bases lining up with TRBD2. This specimen was peripheral blood mononuclear cells (PBMCs), taken at new diagnosis, from a patient treated with antithyroid drugs. The source is a woman in her forties or fifties with Graves disease. The DNA for the CDR3 is TGTGCCAGCAGCTTAACCGGGCTAGCGGGAGTTAGGGAGCAGTTCTTC. This translates into CASSLTGLAGVREQFF.